The T cell receptor (beta chain) described here comes from a study of T-cell reconstitution after alpha-beta-depleted transplantation in children. Germline V lookup: CDR1 MNHEY, CDR2 SVGEGT. This CDR3 is built from 13 residues. This clonotype was seen ten or more times. The junction and the germline gene differ at one end; a read error may be behind it. This sample's TCRbeta library carried unique molecular identifier barcodes. One entry per CDR3 protein results from TCRdb running MiXCR on the PCR reads. Of about half a million distinct CDR3 sequences listed, under 15% are singletons. The receptor was isolated from a human donor who donated a stem cell graft to a child with combined immunodeficiency. Sequencing was performed on PBMCs from the stem cell graft donor, taken from the stem cell graft. The V and J genes are TRBV6-2 or TRBV6-3 and TRBJ2-5, with D possibly TRBD2 on 5 matching bases. This CDR3 is CASSYPPSGFMDF. Here the CDR3 DNA reads TGTGCCAGCAGTTACCCCCCCAGCGGATTCATGGACTTC.